The 5 T cell receptor beta chains below all came from one sample that was sequenced in a study of response to subunit inactivated influenza vaccine. One entry per CDR3 protein, called by TCRdb with MiXCR from the RT-PCR reads. The table includes some 180,000 distinct CDR3 sequences, about 9% detected once. The material sequenced was non-naive T cells sorted from PBMCs, taken on the day of vaccination. Receptor source: a man aged 50 or older who received an inactivated influenza vaccine.

CDR3 sequence: CASSPPSGAYGYTF. The CDR3 DNA reads TGTGCCAGCTCACCACCTTCGGGGGCCTATGGCTACACCTTC. The chain links TRBV18 to TRBJ1-2; D is possibly TRBD1 (6 bases). Deletions cut 0 bases from V and 4 bases from J, with 9 bases between. The CDR3 runs 14 residues. From germline, CDR1 is KGHSH and CDR2 LQKENI.

There are a few counts of this clonotype. The CDR3 region is CAISGAGQGRYGYTF. The CDR3 DNA reads as TGTGCCATCAGTGGAGCGGGACAGGGTCGCTATGGCTACACCTTC. The V call is TRBV10-3, the J call TRBJ1-2, with TRBD1 matching over 9 bases. This CDR3 region has 15 residues. With 4 bases clipped from V and 4 bases from J, the junction kept 7 bases outside the gene matches. Germline CDR1 and CDR2: ENHRY and SYGVKD.

A few counts support this clonotype. The J gene is TRBJ1-1, the V gene TRBV10-3; a possible D gene is TRBD1 (6 bases). The germline CDR1 and CDR2 sequences are ENHRY and SYGVKD. The V gene lost 4 bases and the J gene lost 1 base, with 13 bases spanning the gap. The CDR3 has 15 residues. CDR3 DNA sequence: TGTGCCATCAGTGTTTCCGGGACAACGAACACTGAAGCTTTCTTT. Its translation: CAISVSGTTNTEAFF.

This clonotype was seen many times. This rearrangement joins TRBV6-2 or TRBV6-3 to TRBJ2-1; 11 nucleotides match TRBD2. The junction had 14 bases not matched to a gene; V was cut back by 2 bases and J by 5 bases. CDR3 length equals 19 residues. Germline loops: CDR1 MNHEY, CDR2 SVGEGT. For the CDR3, the DNA is TGTGCCAGCAGTTACCGAGGTCCCACTAGCGGGGGACGAGACAATGAGCAGTTCTTC. It translates to CASSYRGPTSGGRDNEQFF.

The chain joins TRBV7-2 to TRBJ2-1, with D unresolved. The CDR3 extends over 13 amino acids. With 5 bases removed from V and 7 bases from J, the gap between germline ends came to 12 bases. CDR1 and CDR2 from the germline V gene are SGHTA and FQGNSA. CDR3 nucleotide sequence: TGTGCCAGCAGCGGTGACTCACCAAATGAGCAGTTCTTC. It translates to CASSGDSPNEQFF.